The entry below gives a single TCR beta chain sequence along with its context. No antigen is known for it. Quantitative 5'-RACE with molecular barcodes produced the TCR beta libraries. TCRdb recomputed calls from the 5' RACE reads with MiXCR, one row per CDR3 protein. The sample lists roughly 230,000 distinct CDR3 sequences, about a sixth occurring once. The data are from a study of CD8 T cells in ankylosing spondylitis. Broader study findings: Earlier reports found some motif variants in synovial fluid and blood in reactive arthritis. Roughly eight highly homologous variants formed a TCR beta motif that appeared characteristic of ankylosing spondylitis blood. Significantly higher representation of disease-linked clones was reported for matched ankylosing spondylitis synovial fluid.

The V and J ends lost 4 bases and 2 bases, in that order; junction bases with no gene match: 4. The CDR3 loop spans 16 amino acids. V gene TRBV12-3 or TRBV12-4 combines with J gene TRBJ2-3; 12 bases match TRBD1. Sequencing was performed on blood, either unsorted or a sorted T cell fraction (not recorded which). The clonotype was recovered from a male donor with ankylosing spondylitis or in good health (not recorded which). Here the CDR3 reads CASSSGTGGDTDTQYF. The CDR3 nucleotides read TGTGCCAGCAGTTCCGGGACAGGGGGCGACACAGATACGCAGTATTTT.